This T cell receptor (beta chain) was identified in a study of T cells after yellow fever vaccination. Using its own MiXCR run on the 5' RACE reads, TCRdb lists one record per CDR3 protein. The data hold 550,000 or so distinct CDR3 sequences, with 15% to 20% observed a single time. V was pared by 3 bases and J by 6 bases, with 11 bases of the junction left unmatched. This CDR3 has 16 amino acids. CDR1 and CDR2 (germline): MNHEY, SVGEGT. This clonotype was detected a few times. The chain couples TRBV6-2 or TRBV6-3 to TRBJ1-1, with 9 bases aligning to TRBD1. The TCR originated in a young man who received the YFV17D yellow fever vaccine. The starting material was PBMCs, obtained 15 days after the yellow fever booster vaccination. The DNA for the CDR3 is TGTGCCAGCAGTTATATCGCAGGACAGGGGTCCCCTGAAGCTTTCTTT. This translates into CASSYIAGQGSPEAFF.